This is a list of T cell receptor beta chains from one sample in a study of response to subunit inactivated influenza vaccine. One entry per CDR3 protein results from TCRdb running MiXCR on the RT-PCR reads. The table shows approximately 490,000 distinct CDR3 sequences, with roughly 7.6% occurring only once. Sequencing was performed on PBMCs from blood, taken roughly 24 months after vaccination. These receptors originate from a man aged 50-75 years who received an inactivated influenza vaccine. Each CDR3 is given with its conserved first and last residue. Each record gives: clone size, V gene, D gene, J gene, CDR3 DNA, CDR3 protein. D genes are given only for firm matches. Expanded clones get a size class; other rows say once, few or many, or leave the size out.

>many|TRBV14|TRBD2|TRBJ2-1
TGTGCCAGCCTTCGGACTAGCGGACACAATGAGCAGTTCTTC
CASLRTSGHNEQFF
>.|TRBV20-1|TRBD1|TRBJ1-5
TGCAGTGCTATCCGGGACAGAAATCAGCCCCAGCATTTT
CSAIRDRNQPQHF
>many|TRBV15|TRBD2|TRBJ2-1
TGTGCCACCAGCAGAGATCTGGCTAGCGGGAGGAATGAGCAGTTCTTC
CATSRDLASGRNEQFF
>many|TRBV27|.|TRBJ1-3
TGTGCCAGCAGTTTCGGGGGTGCCGGAAACACCATATATTTT
CASSFGGAGNTIYF
>few|TRBV4-3|TRBD2|TRBJ2-3
TGCGCCAGCAGCCAAGACGGGGGGTTAGATACGCAGTATTTT
CASSQDGGLDTQYF
>many|TRBV25-1|.|TRBJ1-6
TGTGCCAGCAGTGAATCGAACAGTGTTGTATCACCCCTCCACTTT
CASSESNSVVSPLHF
>few|TRBV18|.|TRBJ2-2
TGTGCCAGCTCACCGGACTACCGCGGGGAGCTGTTTTTT
CASSPDYRGELFF
>.|TRBV20-1|.|TRBJ2-1
TGCAGTGCTATTAATCTAGCGAGGTTGGATGAGCAGTTCTTC
CSAINLARLDEQFF
>.|TRBV5-1|.|TRBJ2-5
TGCGCCAGCAGCCCTGGGGATACAGAGACCCAGTACTTC
CASSPGDTETQYF
>many|TRBV5-5|.|TRBJ1-1
TGTGCCAGCAGCAGGACAGAGGATCATCTTGAAGCTTTCTTT
CASSRTEDHLEAFF
>many|TRBV9|TRBD2|TRBJ2-3
TGTGCCAGCAGGGGGACTAGTGGGGATACGCAGTATTTT
CASRGTSGDTQYF
>few|TRBV5-1|.|TRBJ2-3
TGCGCCAGCAGCTTCTGGTCGCAGGGCCCAAACACAGATACGCAGTATTTT
CASSFWSQGPNTDTQYF
>.|TRBV20-1|TRBD1|TRBJ2-7
TGCAGTGCTGGCCGGGACAGCAACGACGAGCAGTACTTC
CSAGRDSNDEQYF
>many|TRBV29-1|.|TRBJ2-1
TGCAGCGTTGAAGAATGGAGCTCCTACAATGAGCAGTTCTTC
CSVEEWSSYNEQFF
>.|TRBV20-1|TRBD1|TRBJ1-1
TGCAGTGCTAGCCGGACAGGGGGACGGACTGAAGCTTTCTTT
CSASRTGGRTEAFF
>many|TRBV10-1|TRBD1|TRBJ1-4
TGCGCCAGCAGTGAGTCGAAAGGGACAGCCAAAAAACTGTTTTTT
CASSESKGTAKKLFF
>many|TRBV29-1|.|TRBJ1-1
TGCAGCGTTGTGGTCAGGCAACAGAACACTGAAGCTTTCTTT
CSVVVRQQNTEAFF
>.|TRBV11-1|TRBD2|TRBJ2-7
TGTGCCAGCAGCTTAGCGCCAAAGACTAGCGGGAGGGCCCTATTCTACGAGCAGTACTTC
CASSLAPKTSGRALFYEQYF
>many|TRBV20-1|TRBD1|TRBJ1-5
TGCAGTGCCAGGGACAGGACTTATAGCAATCAGCCCCAGCATTTT
CSARDRTYSNQPQHF
>.|TRBV20-1|.|TRBJ2-7
TGCAGTGCTAGAGACCTCGGGACTCTCCGCGAGCAGTACTTC
CSARDLGTLREQYF
>.|TRBV6-1|TRBD1|TRBJ2-2
TGTGCCAGCAATCGTAAGACAGGGGGGTACACCGGGGAGCTGTTTTTT
CASNRKTGGYTGELFF
>few|TRBV7-8|.|TRBJ1-1
TGTGCCAGCAGCTCCCCAACGACCGGCCCGGGAGCTTTCTTT
CASSSPTTGPGAFF
>few|TRBV7-9|.|TRBJ2-5
TGTGCCAGCAGCTTATCCCAGTCGTCCCAAGAGACCCAGTACTTC
CASSLSQSSQETQYF
>few|TRBV11-1|.|TRBJ2-1
TGTGCCAGCAGCTTAGACCCGGGAAGCTCCTACAATGAGCAGTTCTTC
CASSLDPGSSYNEQFF
>few|TRBV10-3|.|TRBJ1-2
TGTGCCATCGCCGTGGCAAATAACTATGGCTACACCTTC
CAIAVANNYGYTF
>few|TRBV28|.|TRBJ2-1
TGTGCCAGCACAACCTCCGGGCGGAATGAGCAGTTCTTC
CASTTSGRNEQFF
>few|TRBV20-1|TRBD2|TRBJ2-1
TGCAGTGCTAGCTACTATACAAGGGAGACTAGCGGGAAGCAGTTCTTC
CSASYYTRETSGKQFF
>few|TRBV6-5|.|TRBJ2-3
TGTGCCAGCAGTTACTTCTCTGGTCGCACAGATACGCAGTATTTT
CASSYFSGRTDTQYF
>many|TRBV11-1|TRBD2|TRBJ2-5
TGTGCCAGCAGCCCAGGGACTAGCGGGAGCCTCCAAGAGACCCAGTACTTC
CASSPGTSGSLQETQYF
>few|TRBV29-1|.|TRBJ2-7
TGCAGCCTCCGACAGGTTTACGAGCAGTACTTC
CSLRQVYEQYF
>few|TRBV6-1|.|TRBJ1-1
TGTGCCAGCAGTGAGACTGAGTCCAGCACTGAAGCTTTCTTT
CASSETESSTEAFF
>few|TRBV3-1|TRBD1|TRBJ1-5
TGTGCCAGCAGCCAAGGTGGAGGGGGCAACAATCAGCCCCAGCATTTT
CASSQGGGGNNQPQHF
>.|TRBV2|.|TRBJ1-2
TGTGCCAGCTGGGAGACAGCTAACTATGGCTACACCTTC
CASWETANYGYTF
>.|TRBV30|.|TRBJ2-1
TGTGCCTGGCCATCCTACAATGAGCAGTTCTTC
CAWPSYNEQFF
>few|TRBV28|TRBD2|TRBJ2-7
TGTGCCAGCAGCAACCCCGGGACTAATTACGAGCAGTACTTC
CASSNPGTNYEQYF
>.|TRBV2|TRBD1|TRBJ2-3
TGTGCCAGCAGTGTGGACAGGGGGGTCGATACGCAGTATTTT
CASSVDRGVDTQYF